This TCR beta chain was captured by sequencing in a study of blood T cell repertoires in COVID-19. Assay: immunoSEQ multiplex PCR; the TCRdb copy retains only in-frame clones and omits some. The sample shows fewer than 300,000 clones, roughly 91% of them seen only once. The CDR3 length is 14 residues. CDR1 and CDR2 from the germline V gene are MDHEN and SYDVKM. Trimming shortened V by 6 bases and J by 4 bases, and 15 bases separated the two germline ends. The J gene is TRBJ1-2, the V gene TRBV28; D perhaps matches TRBD1 (5 bases). Sample: PBMCs or T cells enriched from blood (not recorded which). The source of this sequence is a woman between 35 and 50 years old with acute COVID-19. The CDR3: CASSPPGASYGYTF. CDR3 bases: TGTGCCAGCAGCCCCCCTGGGGCGAGCTATGGCTACACCTTC.